This is a list of T cell receptor beta chains from one sample in a study of Ad26.COV2.S vaccination and SARS-CoV-2 variants. Measured with immunoSEQ multiplex PCR; TCRdb has only the in-frame clones, and not every one. This table has 300,000 to 350,000 clones, around 88% appearing once. This specimen consisted of peripheral blood, obtained in a trial of Ad26.COV2.S vaccine versus placebo. Every receptor here comes from a person aged 18-65 years who received the Ad26.COV2.S COVID-19 vaccine or a placebo. Both conserved end residues are part of each CDR3. D genes are given only for firm matches. Clone sizes are given selectively: once, few, many, or a class where the clone is expanded.

J,D,size,V,CDR3,DNA
TRBJ1-2,.,.,TRBV27,CASSLSIRGTANYGYTF,TGTGCCAGCAGTTTATCGATCAGGGGAACAGCTAACTATGGCTACACCTTC
TRBJ2-1,.,many,TRBV14,CASSQAIYNEQFF,TGTGCCAGCAGCCAAGCCATCTACAATGAGCAGTTCTTC
TRBJ2-1,.,once,TRBV28,CASSNPGLNNEQFF,TGTGCCAGCAGTAACCCCGGACTGAACAATGAGCAGTTCTTC
TRBJ2-2,.,.,TRBV2,CASSELSRGWNTGELFF,TGTGCCAGCAGTGAACTCTCTAGGGGCTGGAACACCGGGGAGCTGTTTTTT
TRBJ1-2,TRBD1,once,TRBV20-1,CSASGTGAGTF,TGCAGTGCTAGTGGGACAGGGGCCGGCACCTTC
TRBJ2-5,.,.,TRBV4-1,CASSQGKGMVQETQYF,TGCGCCAGCAGCCAAGGGAAGGGGATGGTTCAAGAGACCCAGTACTTC
TRBJ1-1,TRBD1,once,TRBV11-1,CASSLDSGGTEAFF,TGTGCCAGCAGCTTGGACTCAGGGGGCACTGAAGCTTTCTTT
TRBJ1-3,.,.,TRBV6-6,CASSSGTEHSGNTIYF,TGTGCCAGCAGTTCCGGGACGGAGCACTCTGGAAACACCATATATTTT
TRBJ1-1,.,few,TRBV2,CASLRPGEENTEAFF,TGTGCCAGCCTGAGACCCGGGGAAGAGAACACTGAAGCTTTCTTT
TRBJ2-1,.,.,TRBV5-1,CASSPQASYNEQFF,TGCGCCAGCAGCCCGCAGGCTTCCTACAATGAGCAGTTCTTC